The source of this T cell receptor (beta chain) is a study of T cell repertoires in cytomegalovirus infection. TCRdb re-called the reads with MiXCR, one entry per CDR3 protein. The table has more than 250,000 distinct CDR3 sequences, 25% seen once. In its sample, this clonotype was seen a few times. Its target is not known. The CDR3 is 15 residues long. Germline-derived CDR1 and CDR2 are LNHNV and YYDKDF (reference sequence). Unmatched junction bases numbered 10, after V lost 5 bases and J lost 4 bases. Study-wide results and caveats: People with CMV and the relevant HLA were identified by cumulative public TCR beta family frequency.

The TCR originated in a human donor in good health (CMV status not recorded). Some clones in this sample may be carry-over from other donors' samples. The sequenced sample was cultured PBMCs, obtained from culture after CMV antigen stimulation. V usage is TRBV15 and J usage is TRBJ1-2; TRBD1 aligns across 7 bases. CDR3 DNA sequence: TGTGCCACCAGCTTAGACAGGGCCGTACCCTATGGCTACACCTTC. Translating gives CATSLDRAVPYGYTF.